Below are 26 T cell receptor beta chains sequenced from a single sample in a study of regulatory T cells. The PCR used 52 TRBV and 13 TRBJ primers. Sequencing was performed with immunoSEQ multiplex PCR; in TCRdb, only in-frame clones are kept and a portion is missing. Among fewer than 13,000 clones listed, approximately 80% were seen once. Sequencing was performed on CD8+ T cells sorted from blood. The origin of the receptors is a person under 30 with CD3G deficiency.

J is TRBJ2-3 and V is TRBV28; D is uncertain. V was trimmed by 3 bases and J by 3 bases, leaving 7 bases between them. The CDR3 spans 13 residues. The germline V gene has CDR1 MDHEN and CDR2 SYDVKM. The CDR3 here is CASSFYSTDTQYF. The CDR3, as DNA: TGTGCCAGCAGTTTCTACAGTACAGATACGCAGTATTTT.

V is TRBV28 and J is TRBJ2-7; 10 positions match TRBD1. The CDR3 extends over 13 amino acids. Germline CDR1 and CDR2: MDHEN and SYDVKM. The V gene end was trimmed by 8 bases and the J gene end by 5 bases; junction bases not matched to a gene: 6. This CDR3 reads CASSGTGDHEQYF. Here the CDR3 DNA reads TGTGCCAGCTCCGGGACAGGGGACCACGAGCAGTACTTC. The whole variable domain, remainder taken from reference TRBV28 and TRBJ2-7, is DVKVTQSSRYLVKRTGEKVFLECVQDMDHENMFWYRQDPGLGLRLIYFSYDVKMKEKGDIPEGYSVSREKKERFSLILESASTNQTSMYLCASSGTGDHEQYFGPGTRLTVT.

V usage is TRBV28 and J usage is TRBJ2-7; D is unresolved. The V gene lost 1 base and the J gene lost 2 bases, with 6 bases spanning the gap. Germline CDR1 reads MDHEN; CDR2 reads SYDVKM. CDR3 length equals 13 residues. The DNA for the CDR3 is TGTGCCAGCAGTTTATACGGCACCTACGAGCAGTACTTC. Translation gives CASSLYGTYEQYF.

V is TRBV7-9 and J is TRBJ2-3; 15 positions match TRBD2. Germline lookup yields CDR1 SEHNR and CDR2 FQNEAQ (reference sequence). After removal of 5 bases from V and 4 bases from J, the junction contained 4 bases not matched to a gene. The CDR3 runs 16 residues. CDR3 coding DNA: TGTGCCAGCAGCACCTGGACTAGCGGGAGGGCAGATACGCAGTATTTT. This encodes CASSTWTSGRADTQYF.

For this clone: Within the sample, other DNA sequences also encode this same CDR3. The chain carries TRBV28 and TRBJ2-2; D possibly corresponds to TRBD1 (6 bases). The V and J ends lost 6 bases and 5 bases respectively, with 13 bases between them. From germline, CDR1 is MDHEN and CDR2 SYDVKM. The CDR3 has 14 amino acids. CDR3 sequence reads: CASSLWGLTGELFF. As DNA, the CDR3 is TGTGCCAGCAGCCTCTGGGGGCTTACCGGGGAGCTGTTTTTT.

The gene calls are TRBV5-1 and TRBJ1-4; 7 positions match TRBD1. The CDR3 length is 15 residues. Trimming removed 4 bases from V and 5 bases from J; junction bases left unmatched: 8. Germline loops: CDR1 SGHRS, CDR2 YFSETQ. Written as DNA, the CDR3 is TGCGCCAGCAGCACCGGGACAGTCCACAATGAAAAACTGTTTTTT. This sequence encodes CASSTGTVHNEKLFF.

V and J are TRBV19 and TRBJ1-1; D is ambiguous. The ends were cut back, 5 bases at V and 0 bases at J, with 7 bases in the middle. Germline V lookup: CDR1 LNHDA, CDR2 SQIVND (reference sequence). This CDR3 has 13 amino acids. The CDR3 DNA sequence: TGTGCCAGTAGTTCGGACCTGAACACTGAAGCTTTCTTT. Its translation: CASSSDLNTEAFF.

The chain recombines TRBV6-1 with TRBJ1-1; D remains ambiguous. V was cut by 7 bases and J by 6 bases, with 9 bases left in between. Germline CDR1 reads MNHNS; CDR2 reads SASEGT. CDR3 length: 11 amino acids. In nucleotides, the CDR3 is TGTGCCAGCATAGACTTCTCTGAAGCTTTCTTT. Its translation: CASIDFSEAFF.

V and J are TRBV6-1 and TRBJ1-1; 9 nucleotides agree with TRBD1. Trimming cost V 4 bases and J 6 bases; bases outside gene matches: 12. The CDR3 runs to 16 residues. The V gene's germline CDR1 is MNHNS and CDR2 SASEGT. The CDR3 DNA sequence: TGTGCCAGCAGTGCGGAGGACAGGGGACTCATGGCTGAAGCTTTCTTT. As protein: CASSAEDRGLMAEAFF.

This clone came up once. The rearrangement joins TRBV29-1 to TRBJ1-1; D unresolved. The CDR3 length is 13 residues. Germline V lookup: CDR1 SQVTM, CDR2 ANQGSEA. Trimming pared 3 bases from V and 4 bases from J, leaving 12 bases between. DNA of the CDR3: TGCAGCGTTGAGAACGGTCTGGGCACTGAAGCTTTCTTT. This sequence encodes CSVENGLGTEAFF.

The chain carries TRBV27 and TRBJ1-6; D is uncertain. Germline V gene lookup returns CDR1 MNHEY and CDR2 SMNVEV (reference sequence). Trimming stripped 3 bases from V and 10 bases from J, with 13 bases between. The CDR3 is made up of 14 amino acids. The CDR3 DNA reads as TGTGCCAGCAGTTTCCTCCAGTCTCAATCACCCCTCCACTTT. As protein: CASSFLQSQSPLHF.

The chain is built from TRBV6-1 and TRBJ2-2, with D uncertain. This CDR3 has 15 amino acids. The V and J ends lost 7 bases and 1 base respectively, with 13 bases between them. Per germline, CDR1 MNHNS and CDR2 SASEGT. CDR3 sequence: CASTRWEQNTGELFF. In DNA, the CDR3 is TGTGCCAGCACCCGGTGGGAACAGAACACCGGGGAGCTGTTTTTT.

This rearrangement joins TRBV6-1 to TRBJ2-7, with TRBD1 matching over 9 bases. V trimming: 6 bases; J trimming: 3 bases; junction bases outside the gene matches: 3. Germline loops: CDR1 MNHNS, CDR2 SASEGT. The CDR3 covers 13 residues. The CDR3 nucleotides read TGTGCCAGCAGCCTGGGACAGGGCTACGAGCAGTACTTC. Translation gives CASSLGQGYEQYF.

This sequence joins TRBV6-1 and TRBJ2-7; D gene uncertain. Germline CDR1 is MNHNS and CDR2 is SASEGT. The V and J ends lost 1 base and 5 bases respectively, with 9 bases between them. This CDR3 region has 13 residues. CDR3 in amino acids: CASSEVPLHEQYF. Written as DNA, the CDR3 is TGTGCCAGCAGTGAAGTCCCCCTGCACGAGCAGTACTTC.

Of note for this clone: Germline is not matched at one junction end, which may reflect a read error. The chain joins TRBV2 to TRBJ1-1; D unclear. The V gene's germline CDR1 is SNHLY and CDR2 FYNNEI. CDR3 length: 8 residues. This CDR3 is CPNTEAFF. Written as DNA, the CDR3 is TGCCCAAACACTGAAGCTTTCTTT.

V usage is TRBV28 and J usage is TRBJ2-7; D perhaps matches TRBD2 (6 bases). V shed 6 bases and J shed 5 bases, with 17 bases lying between them. Germline-derived CDR1 and CDR2 are MDHEN and SYDVKM. There are 14 residues in the CDR3. The CDR3 protein is CASSRSGTLHEQYF. The CDR3 DNA sequence: TGTGCCAGCAGCCGTAGCGGAACTCTTCACGAGCAGTACTTC.

The chain recombines TRBV28 with TRBJ1-4; D not certain. V shed 3 bases and J shed 3 bases, with 5 bases lying between them. Germline V gene lookup returns CDR1 MDHEN and CDR2 SYDVKM. The CDR3 extends over 13 amino acids. CDR3 DNA sequence: TGTGCCAGCAGTTTCACGGCTAATGAAAAACTGTTTTTT. Amino acid sequence: CASSFTANEKLFF.

The chain combines TRBV5-1 with TRBJ1-1; weak D call: TRBD1 (5 bases). CDR3 length: 14 residues. Germline CDR1 and CDR2: SGHRS and YFSETQ. V lost 0 bases, J lost 5 bases, and 11 bases lay in between. The CDR3 here is CASSLDPGRTEAFF. CDR3 DNA: TGCGCCAGCAGCTTGGATCCAGGGAGGACTGAAGCTTTCTTT.

The chain joins TRBV7-9 to TRBJ2-3; no firm D call. V lost 4 bases and J lost 2, with 10 bases in between. Germline V gives CDR1 SEHNR, CDR2 FQNEAQ (reference sequence). This CDR3 contains 14 residues. The CDR3 loop is CASSSTTYTDTQYF. CDR3 in DNA: TGTGCCAGCAGCTCTACGACCTACACAGATACGCAGTATTTT.

The chain has TRBV28 and TRBJ1-4; TRBD1 is a possible D gene (5 bases). V was pared by 3 bases and J by 9 bases, with 11 bases between. Looked up from germline, CDR1 is MDHEN and CDR2 is SYDVKM. The CDR3 length is 13 residues. CDR3 DNA sequence: TGTGCCAGCAGTTTCCGAGGGGATAAAAAACTGTTTTTT. Translation: CASSFRGDKKLFF.

This clone was counted a few times. This sequence joins TRBV6-1 and TRBJ1-2; D uncertain. Germline loops: CDR1 MNHNS, CDR2 SASEGT. This CDR3 comprises 14 residues. The germline V and J ends were trimmed by 3 bases and 8 bases, with 16 bases remaining between them. In DNA, the CDR3 is TGTGCCAGCAGTGAGGGCACCCATCTCCGCGGCTACACCTTC. This translates into CASSEGTHLRGYTF.

The CDR3 nucleotides read TGCAGTGCTAGCCAGGGGGTACTAGCTTTCTTT. This sequence encodes CSASQGVLAFF. The chain links TRBV20-1 to TRBJ1-1; TRBD1 agrees at 7 bases. The junction had 5 bases not matched to a gene; V was cut back by 3 bases and J by 10 bases. Germline V gives CDR1 DFQATT, CDR2 SNEGSKA (reference sequence). The CDR3 contains 11 residues.

The V gene is TRBV11-2, the J gene TRBJ1-1, with 8 nucleotides matching TRBD1. The CDR3 sequence is 14 residues long. V dropped 1 base and J dropped 4; count of bases not matched to a gene: 2. CDR1 SGHAT and CDR2 FQNNGV come from the germline V gene. CDR3 in DNA: TGTGCCAGCAGCTTAGGGACAGGGCCCACTGAAGCTTTCTTT. Translating it yields CASSLGTGPTEAFF.

This clone is large by share. The chain employs TRBV6-1 and TRBJ2-7, with unresolved D. In germline, CDR1 is MNHNS, CDR2 SASEGT. V was shortened by 2 bases and J by 3 bases, with 8 bases between the two germline ends. There are 13 residues in the CDR3. The CDR3 sequence is CASSERLSYEQYF. The CDR3 coding sequence is TGTGCCAGCAGTGAAAGGTTGAGCTACGAGCAGTACTTC.

This clone has only one observation. This rearrangement joins TRBV7-9 to TRBJ2-2; 7 bases fit TRBD1. The CDR3 spans 14 residues. The V gene's germline CDR1 is SEHNR and CDR2 FQNEAQ (reference sequence). The trim removed 2 bases at V and 4 bases at J, leaving 1 base unmatched. As DNA, the CDR3 is TGTGCCAGCAGCTTAAACAGGGGCACCGGGGAGCTGTTTTTT. This gives the protein CASSLNRGTGELFF. The variable domain in full, completed from reference TRBV7-9 and TRBJ2-2, reads DTGVSQNPRHKITKRGQNVTFRCDPISEHNRLYWYRQTLGQGPEFLTYFQNEAQLEKSRLLSDRFSAERPKGSFSTLEIQRTEQGDSAMYLCASSLNRGTGELFFGEGSRLTVL.

CDR3 in amino acids: CASRALAGGPWEQYF. DNA for the CDR3: TGTGCCAGCAGAGCTTTGGCGGGAGGGCCTTGGGAGCAGTACTTC. This chain uses TRBV6-1 with TRBJ2-7; 9 nucleotides agree with TRBD2. The V and J ends lost 6 bases and 7 bases, in that order; junction bases with no gene match: 13. The germline gives CDR1 MNHNS, CDR2 SASEGT. This CDR3 is built from 15 residues.